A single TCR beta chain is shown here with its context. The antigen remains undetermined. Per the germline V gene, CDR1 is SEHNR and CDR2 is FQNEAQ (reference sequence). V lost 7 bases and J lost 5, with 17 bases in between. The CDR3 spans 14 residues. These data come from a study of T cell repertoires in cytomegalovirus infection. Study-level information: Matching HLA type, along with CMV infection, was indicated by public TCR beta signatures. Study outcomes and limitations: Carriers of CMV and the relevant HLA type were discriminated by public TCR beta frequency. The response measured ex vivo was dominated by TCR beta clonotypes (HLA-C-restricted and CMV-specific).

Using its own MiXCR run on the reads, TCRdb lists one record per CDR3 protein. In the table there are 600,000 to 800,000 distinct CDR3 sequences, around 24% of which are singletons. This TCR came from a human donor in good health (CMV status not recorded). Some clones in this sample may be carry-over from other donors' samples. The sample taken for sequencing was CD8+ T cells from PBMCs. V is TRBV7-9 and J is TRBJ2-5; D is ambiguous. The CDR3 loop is CASNPEILWETQYF. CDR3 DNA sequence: TGTGCCAGCAATCCCGAAATCTTGTGGGAGACCCAGTACTTC.